This T cell receptor beta chain came from a study of T-cell memory formation after mild COVID-19. Trimming left V 6 bases short and J 3 bases short, with 5 bases between. Looked up from germline, CDR1 is MDHEN and CDR2 is SYDVKM. The CDR3 contains 11 residues. Using constant-segment primers, 5'RACE produced TCR alpha and TCR beta cDNA libraries carrying sample barcodes and UMIs. TCRdb reprocessed the 5' RACE reads with MiXCR, giving one entry per CDR3 protein. Altogether 250,000 to 350,000 distinct CDR3 sequences are present, around 19% being singletons, with the ten largest covering under 25%. The TCR comes from a man younger than 30 who had mild COVID-19 (a few samples of this study predate the infection). Cell type and time point are not known. The material sequenced was PBMCs or a T cell subset sorted from them (not recorded which). The chain carries TRBV28 and TRBJ1-2; D remains ambiguous. The DNA for the CDR3 is TGTGCCAGCAGAGTTGACTATGGCTACACCTTC. It yields the protein CASRVDYGYTF.